These 31 T cell receptor beta chains were sequenced from one sample in a study of blood T cell repertoires in COVID-19. Generated by immunoSEQ multiplex PCR, the TCRdb table keeps only in-frame clones and is missing some. The data contain fewer than 350,000 clones, approximately 89% of them singletons. Material for sequencing was peripheral blood. All receptors derive from a woman under 40 with COVID-19, enrolled during active disease.

J is TRBJ2-2 and V is TRBV7-2; 8 positions match TRBD1. There are 14 residues in the CDR3. The V segment lost 6 bases and the J segment 7 bases; nucleotides outside the gene matches: 7. Germline V CDR1 and CDR2: SGHTA, FQGNSA. This CDR3 is CASSYAGGHGELFF. The CDR3 DNA follows: TGTGCCAGCAGTTACGCAGGGGGCCACGGGGAGCTGTTTTTT.

The CDR3 reads CASSLGGAGYGYTF. Written as DNA, the CDR3 is TGTGCCAGCAGCTTAGGGGGCGCCGGCTATGGCTACACCTTC. The V gene is TRBV7-8, the J gene TRBJ1-2; a possible D gene is TRBD1 (5 bases). Germline CDR1 reads SGHVS; CDR2 reads FQNEAQ. Between the trimmed V and J ends, which lost 1 base and 4 bases, there was a span of 10 bases. The length of the CDR3 is 14 residues. Full variable domain (remainder filled in from reference TRBV7-8 and TRBJ1-2): GAGVSQSPRYKVAKRGQDVALRCDPISGHVSLFWYQQALGQGPEFLTYFQNEAQLDKSGLPSDRFFAERPEGSVSTLKIQRTQQEDSAVYLCASSLGGAGYGYTFGSGTRLTVV.

CDR3 sequence (DNA): TGCAGTGCTAGTTGGGGACAGAGTGAAGAGCAGTACTTC. Residues: CSASWGQSEEQYF. This chain links TRBV20-1 with TRBJ2-7; 7 positions agree with TRBD1. The germline V gene has CDR1 DFQATT and CDR2 SNEGSKA (reference sequence). V dropped 3 bases and J dropped 7; count of bases not matched to a gene: 9. There are 13 residues in the CDR3.

The rearrangement uses TRBV11-3 and TRBJ2-4; maybe TRBD1 (6 bases). The CDR3 length is 14 residues. Trimming left V 2 bases short and J 3 bases short, with 8 bases between. Germline V gene sequence: CDR1 SGHNT, CDR2 YENEEA. CDR3 residues: CASSLRTVKNIQYF. CDR3 nucleotide sequence: TGTGCCAGCAGCTTAAGGACAGTCAAAAACATTCAGTACTTC.

The J gene is TRBJ1-4, the V gene TRBV4-1, with 7 bases fitting TRBD1. Trimming cost V 0 bases and J 7 bases; bases outside gene matches: 5. CDR3 length equals 15 residues. The V gene's germline CDR1 is MGHRA and CDR2 YSYEKL. This CDR3 is CASSQDGTVVEKLFF. In DNA form, the CDR3 reads TGCGCCAGCAGCCAAGACGGGACAGTTGTTGAAAAACTGTTTTTT.

The chain employs TRBV5-1 and TRBJ2-5; TRBD2 matches at 7 bases. J gave up 2 bases and V 5 bases, and 6 bases lay outside the gene matches. This CDR3 is built from 14 residues. Germline V CDR1 and CDR2: SGHRS, YFSETQ. The chain's CDR3 is CASRGGGSQETQYF. The CDR3 DNA follows: TGCGCCAGCAGAGGCGGGGGATCTCAAGAGACCCAGTACTTC.

This clone was seen a handful of times. CDR3 loop: CATSRGETGRGGQPQHF. DNA for the CDR3: TGTGCCACCAGCAGAGGGGAGACAGGGAGAGGCGGTCAGCCCCAGCATTTT. This chain connects TRBV15 to TRBJ1-5; 7 bases align to TRBD1. This CDR3 has 17 residues. V lost 1 base and J lost 6; bases outside the gene matches: 12. Germline V gene data show CDR1 as LNHNV and CDR2 as YYDKDF (reference sequence).

Only one count was recorded for this clone. The gene calls are TRBV24-1 and TRBJ2-1; a weak D match, TRBD1 (6 bases). V dropped 0 bases and J dropped 4 bases, with 15 bases sitting between them. Germline lookup yields CDR1 KGHDR and CDR2 SFDVKD. The CDR3 sequence is 17 residues long. The CDR3 sequence: CATSDLRSRGQYNEQFF. CDR3 sequence (DNA): TGTGCCACCAGTGATTTGCGATCCAGGGGCCAATACAATGAGCAGTTCTTC.

The genes are TRBV2 and TRBJ2-5; D perhaps matches TRBD2 (6 bases). Trimming took 5 bases from V and 5 from J, leaving 12 bases between them. This CDR3 has 13 amino acids. Looked up from germline, CDR1 is SNHLY and CDR2 is FYNNEI. CDR3 nucleotides: TGTGCCAGCAGTACTCGACTAGGGGAGACCCAGTACTTC. Translation: CASSTRLGETQYF.

The chain combines TRBV14 with TRBJ1-2; D ambiguous. This CDR3 has 14 amino acids. V was shortened by 2 bases and J by 6 bases, with 13 bases between the two germline ends. CDR1 is SGHDN, CDR2 FVKESK, per germline. Written as DNA, the CDR3 is TGTGCCAGCAGCCAAAGATGGCCCATGAATGGCTACACCTTC. This codes for CASSQRWPMNGYTF.

Comment on this clone: One junction end does not reproduce the germline sequence, and a read error may be involved. This sequence joins TRBV11-3 and TRBJ1-2; 7 bases line up with TRBD1. This CDR3 region has 15 residues. The germline CDR1 and CDR2 sequences are SGHNT and YENEEA. This chain's CDR3 is CASSLGGSNPYGYTF. As DNA, the CDR3 is TGTGCCAGCAGTTTAGGGGGCAGTAACCCTTATGGCTACACCTTC.

J is TRBJ1-5 and V is TRBV5-5; D is perhaps TRBD1 (5 bases). The V end lost 5 bases, the J end lost 5 bases, and 17 bases lay between the germline ends. The CDR3 runs 15 residues. The germline CDR1 and CDR2 sequences are SGHKS and YYEKEE (reference sequence). CDR3 nucleotides: TGTGCCAGCAGTCCGATCGGGGGTTTGTATCAGCCCCAGCATTTT. This codes for CASSPIGGLYQPQHF.

The V and J genes are TRBV7-2 and TRBJ1-1, with TRBD1 matching over 9 bases. CDR1 is SGHTA, CDR2 FQGNSA, per germline. V lost 8 bases and J lost 3; bases outside the gene matches: 10. CDR3 length: 15 residues. The CDR3 coding sequence is TGTGCCAGCCGGTCCCGACAGGGGGGGGACACTGAAGCTTTCTTT. Its translation is CASRSRQGGDTEAFF.

The CDR3 protein is CASSLGSREDEQFF. The CDR3 DNA is TGCGCCAGCAGCTTGGGGTCTAGGGAGGACGAGCAGTTCTTC. The chain links TRBV5-1 to TRBJ2-1; D may be TRBD2 (6 bases). Germline assignment: CDR1 SGHRS and CDR2 YFSETQ. V was shortened by 0 bases and J by 10 bases, with 14 bases between the two germline ends. The CDR3 consists of 14 residues.

The chain carries TRBV6-1 and TRBJ1-4; a possible D gene is TRBD1 (5 bases). V dropped 0 bases and J dropped 2 bases, with 13 bases sitting between them. Germline V gene sequence: CDR1 MNHNS, CDR2 SASEGT. The CDR3 contains 17 residues. CDR3 sequence: CASSEAMAGRTNEKLFF. CDR3 sequence (DNA): TGTGCCAGCAGTGAAGCGATGGCAGGGCGGACTAATGAAAAACTGTTTTTT.

The V gene is TRBV6-2 or TRBV6-3, the J gene TRBJ2-1, with 9 bases matching TRBD2. The V segment lost 5 bases and the J segment 4 bases; nucleotides outside the gene matches: 6. Germline CDR1 and CDR2: MNHEY and SVGEGT. This CDR3 is built from 15 residues. CDR3: CASSILAGPYNEQFF. The CDR3 coding sequence is TGTGCCAGCAGTATACTAGCGGGCCCATACAATGAGCAGTTCTTC.

The rearrangement uses TRBV13 and TRBJ2-5; D unclear. Trimming removed 5 bases at V and 3 bases at J, with 10 bases between. CDR1 and CDR2 (germline): PRHDT, FYEKMQ (reference sequence). CDR3 size: 13 residues. The CDR3: CASSRYLEETQYF. CDR3 DNA sequence: TGTGCCAGCAGCCGCTACTTAGAAGAGACCCAGTACTTC.

V gene TRBV28 combines with J gene TRBJ1-1; no reliable D call. The V gene's germline CDR1 is MDHEN and CDR2 SYDVKM. CDR3 length: 15 residues. Trimming stripped 3 bases from V and 4 bases from J, with 15 bases between. The CDR3 coding sequence is TGTGCCAGCAGTTTGGCGAGGGCCATGAGCACTGAAGCTTTCTTT. Its translation is CASSLARAMSTEAFF.

This clone was counted between two and nine times. This sequence joins TRBV6-1 and TRBJ2-1, with TRBD2 as a possible D gene (6 bases). V was trimmed by 4 bases and J by 0 bases, leaving 13 bases between them. Germline loops: CDR1 MNHNS, CDR2 SASEGT. The CDR3 spans 16 residues. The CDR3 DNA reads as TGTGCCAGCAGTGCCCGCCGGGGGAACTCCTACAATGAGCAGTTCTTC. This codes for CASSARRGNSYNEQFF.

The chain employs TRBV7-3 and TRBJ2-1; 8 bases align to TRBD2. Germline V gene data show CDR1 as SGHTA and CDR2 as FQGTGA. V lost 0 bases, J lost 9 bases, and 7 bases stayed unmatched. The CDR3 has 15 residues. CDR3 loop: CASSLTPGLGGEQFF. CDR3 coding DNA: TGTGCCAGCAGCTTAACCCCGGGACTAGGTGGTGAGCAGTTCTTC.

This chain connects TRBV10-2 to TRBJ2-5, with D possibly being TRBD1 (6 bases). Trimming pared 6 bases from V and 4 bases from J, leaving 15 bases between. CDR1 and CDR2 (germline): WSHSY, SAAADI. The CDR3 runs to 14 residues. Written as DNA, the CDR3 is TGCGCCAGCAGATCTACAGGGTTCTCAGAGACCCAGTACTTC. Translated: CASRSTGFSETQYF.

This chain joins TRBV21-1 and TRBJ2-7; no check of the table's D call, TRBD2, against the DNA was made. TRBV21-1 is reported as a pseudogene. The CDR3 length is 17 residues. The CDR3 here is CASSNLRGTLVYYEQYV. Here the CDR3 DNA reads TGTGCCAGCAGCAACCTCCGCGGGACTCTCGTTTACTACGAGCAGTACGTC.

The gene calls are TRBV7-9 and TRBJ2-1; 11 bases line up with TRBD2. Unmatched junction bases numbered 15, after V lost 7 bases and J lost 10 bases. The CDR3 runs to 16 residues. CDR1 is SEHNR and CDR2 is FQNEAQ in the germline V gene (reference sequence). The chain's CDR3 is CASTKASGGPLTEQFF. CDR3 DNA sequence: TGTGCCAGCACCAAGGCTAGCGGGGGGCCCCTTACCGAGCAGTTCTTC.

V is TRBV3-1 (or the pseudogene TRBV3-2) and J is TRBJ1-4; no definite D call. CDR1 is LGHDT and CDR2 is YNNKEL in the germline V gene (reference sequence). CDR3 length: 14 amino acids. V lost 2 bases and J lost 7, with 11 bases in between. In nucleotides, the CDR3 is TGTGCCAGCAGCCAAAGGAGTGGTGCTGAAAAACTGTTTTTT. Its protein is CASSQRSGAEKLFF.

The rearrangement joins TRBV5-6 to TRBJ1-4; 7 nucleotides align to TRBD1. The length of the CDR3 is 17 residues. Looked up from germline, CDR1 is SGHDT and CDR2 is YYEEEE. J lost 2 bases, V lost 3 bases, and 10 bases had no gene match. The CDR3 is CASSSDRDPPTNEKLFF. DNA of the CDR3: TGTGCCAGCAGCTCTGACAGGGACCCCCCTACTAATGAAAAACTGTTTTTT.

This clone has more than one count but fewer than ten. The chain combines TRBV4-1 with TRBJ1-2; TRBD1 agrees at 7 bases. V lost 4 bases and J lost 3; bases outside the gene matches: 8. The CDR3 contains 15 residues. The germline gives CDR1 MGHRA, CDR2 YSYEKL. The CDR3 sequence is CASSPDQGEDYGYTF. CDR3 bases: TGCGCCAGCAGCCCGGACCAGGGGGAGGACTATGGCTACACCTTC.

The chain uses TRBV7-2 and TRBJ2-1; 10 bases are shared with TRBD2. This CDR3 region has 15 residues. The germline CDR1 and CDR2 sequences are SGHTA and FQGNSA. Trimming cost V 5 bases and J 12 bases; bases outside gene matches: 13. The DNA of the CDR3 is TGTGCCAGCAGCCATCGGGGAGAACTAGCGGGGACGCAGTTCTTC. Its protein product is CASSHRGELAGTQFF. The complete variable domain, with remaining parts taken from reference TRBV7-2 and TRBJ2-1, reads GAGVSQSPSNKVTEKGKDVELRCDPISGHTALYWYRQSLGQGLEFLIYFQGNSAPDKSGLPSDRFSAERTGGSVSTLTIQRTQQEDSAVYLCASSHRGELAGTQFFGPGTRLTVL.

The J gene is TRBJ1-2, the V gene TRBV2, with D possibly being TRBD1 (6 bases). V gave up 7 bases and J gave up 4 bases, with 16 bases separating them. This CDR3 contains 14 residues. Per germline, CDR1 SNHLY and CDR2 FYNNEI. As DNA, the CDR3 is TGTGCCAGCACTCGGGACATGGGGGTCTATGGCTACACCTTC. This gives the protein CASTRDMGVYGYTF.

V usage is TRBV2 and J usage is TRBJ2-1; the match to TRBD1 covers 9 bases. The V gene's germline CDR1 is SNHLY and CDR2 FYNNEI. The CDR3 spans 14 residues. V shed 6 bases and J 6 bases; nucleotides not matched to a gene: 6. The CDR3 is CASRRDRVGNEQFF. The CDR3 bases are TGTGCCAGCAGGAGGGACAGGGTTGGCAATGAGCAGTTCTTC.

This chain joins TRBV5-1 and TRBJ2-2; D is possibly TRBD2 (5 bases). The V gene's germline CDR1 is SGHRS and CDR2 YFSETQ. The length of the CDR3 is 15 residues. The V gene lost 1 base and the J gene lost 4 bases, with 11 bases spanning the gap. The CDR3 DNA reads as TGCGCCAGCAGCTTGATCGAGGGTGGCACCGGGGAGCTGTTTTTT. It specifies CASSLIEGGTGELFF.

The genes are TRBV2 and TRBJ2-3, with D tentatively TRBD2 (5 bases). Trimming pared 3 bases from V and 0 bases from J, leaving 13 bases between. CDR3 length: 16 amino acids. Per germline, CDR1 SNHLY and CDR2 FYNNEI. This CDR3 is CASSEVDWLSTDTQYF. CDR3 DNA: TGTGCCAGCAGTGAGGTGGACTGGTTAAGCACAGATACGCAGTATTTT.